A single sample is the source of the 12 T cell receptor beta chains below, sequenced in a study of OX40 agonist ivuxolimab in advanced cancers. The method was immunoSEQ multiplex PCR; TCRdb's version includes in-frame clones alone and lacks a portion of them. The sample contains 15,000 to 25,000 clones, roughly 70% of which appear only once. The sequencing here drew on CD4+ or CD8+ T cells sorted from blood, taken in a trial of the OX40 agonist ivuxolimab. The receptor set was obtained from an adult with an advanced solid tumor such as melanoma, head and neck, liver or kidney cancer.

The rearrangement joins TRBV6-5 to TRBJ2-7, with D possibly matching TRBD2 (5 bases). CDR1 is MNHEY, CDR2 SVGAGI, per germline. V lost 2 bases to trimming and J lost 2 bases, with 16 bases between them. This CDR3 comprises 16 residues. The chain's CDR3 is CASSYGRTGWAYEQYF. The CDR3 DNA follows: TGTGCCAGCAGTTACGGTAGGACGGGATGGGCCTACGAGCAGTACTTC.

The chain is built from TRBV15 and TRBJ2-2; a possible D gene is TRBD2 (7 bases). Trimming shortened V by 0 bases and J by 0 bases, and 17 bases separated the two germline ends. The germline V gene encodes CDR1 LNHNV and CDR2 YYDKDF (reference sequence). The CDR3 totals 19 residues. This CDR3 reads CATSRDRLRGAANTGELFF. The CDR3 region has the DNA TGTGCCACCAGCAGAGATCGCCTCCGGGGGGCCGCGAACACCGGGGAGCTGTTTTTT. Full variable domain (remainder filled in from reference TRBV15 and TRBJ2-2): DAMVIQNPRYQVTQFGKPVTLSCSQTLNHNVMYWYQQKSSQAPKLLFHYYDKDFNNEADTPDNFQSRRPNTSFCFLDIRSPGLGDTAMYLCATSRDRLRGAANTGELFFGEGSRLTVL.

This clone was found a few times. V gene TRBV27 combines with J gene TRBJ1-2; maybe TRBD1 (5 bases). The V gene's germline CDR1 is MNHEY and CDR2 SMNVEV (reference sequence). The CDR3 loop spans 15 amino acids. V gave up 3 bases and J gave up 5 bases, with 16 bases separating them. CDR3 nucleotide sequence: TGTGCCAGCAGTTTCGACGGCCAGGGCGAATATGGCTACACCTTC. Translating it yields CASSFDGQGEYGYTF.

The rearrangement joins TRBV19 to TRBJ2-1; 8 bases align to TRBD2. Losses at the gene ends were 5 bases for V and 2 bases for J; bases not matched to a gene: 5. The CDR3 extends over 15 amino acids. Per germline, CDR1 LNHDA and CDR2 SQIVND (reference sequence). The CDR3 protein is CASSLIAGTYNEQFF. CDR3 nucleotide sequence: TGTGCCAGTAGTCTTATAGCGGGGACCTACAATGAGCAGTTCTTC.

The genes are TRBV6-6 and TRBJ1-2; D perhaps matches TRBD1 (5 bases). Germline V gene sequence: CDR1 MNHNY, CDR2 SVGAGI (reference sequence). The germline V and J ends were trimmed by 2 bases and 2 bases, with 6 bases remaining between them. This CDR3 comprises 13 residues. This chain's CDR3 is CASSYEGNYGYTF. Written as DNA, the CDR3 is TGTGCCAGCAGTTACGAGGGGAACTATGGCTACACCTTC.

The rearrangement links TRBV27 to TRBJ2-2, with 7 bases that match TRBD1. V lost 10 bases to trimming and J lost 5 bases; unmatched junction nucleotides: 4. The germline V gene encodes CDR1 MNHEY and CDR2 SMNVEV (reference sequence). The CDR3 has 12 amino acids. The chain's CDR3 is CATATGTGELFF. DNA of the CDR3: TGTGCCACTGCGACAGGGACCGGGGAGCTGTTTTTT.

The rearrangement uses TRBV4-1 and TRBJ1-2, with D possibly TRBD1 on 5 matching bases. V was trimmed by 0 bases and J by 4 bases, leaving 12 bases between them. Germline V lookup: CDR1 MGHRA, CDR2 YSYEKL. The CDR3 length is 15 residues. CDR3 protein: CASSQDQGVGYGYTF. For the CDR3, the DNA is TGCGCCAGCAGCCAAGATCAAGGGGTTGGCTATGGCTACACCTTC.

The genes are TRBV6-6 and TRBJ2-5; no firm D call. Trimming cost V 3 bases and J 1 base, with 6 bases left between them. Germline loops: CDR1 MNHNY, CDR2 SVGAGI (reference sequence). The CDR3 has 13 residues. This chain's CDR3 is CASSYLTQETQYF. As DNA, the CDR3 is TGTGCCAGCAGTTATCTGACCCAAGAGACCCAGTACTTC.

This clone was observed a few times. CDR3 in DNA: TGTGCCAGCAGATTCCTCGCAGGGGGCAATGAAAAACTGTTTTTT. Its protein product is CASRFLAGGNEKLFF. The V gene is TRBV28, the J gene TRBJ1-4; 8 nucleotides agree with TRBD1. CDR3 length: 15 residues. From germline, CDR1 is MDHEN and CDR2 SYDVKM. V shed 6 bases, J shed 5 bases, and the junction held 8 bases outside the gene matches.

V usage is TRBV11-2 and J usage is TRBJ2-3; D is unresolved. Germline-derived CDR1 and CDR2 are SGHAT and FQNNGV. Trimming shortened V by 2 bases and J by 4 bases, and 4 bases separated the two germline ends. CDR3 size: 12 residues. The CDR3 DNA follows: TGTGCCAGCAGCTTAAGCGCAGATACGCAGTATTTT. Amino acid sequence: CASSLSADTQYF.

This chain links TRBV19 with TRBJ2-1, with D tentatively TRBD1 or TRBD2 (5 bases each). Germline V gene sequence: CDR1 LNHDA, CDR2 SQIVND (reference sequence). The ends were cut back, 3 bases at V and 2 bases at J, with 5 bases in the middle. CDR3 length: 13 amino acids. CDR3 residues: CASSMGAYNEQFF. The CDR3, as DNA: TGTGCCAGTAGTATGGGGGCCTACAATGAGCAGTTCTTC.

The rearrangement uses TRBV19 and TRBJ1-5; the D gene is possibly TRBD1 (5 bases). Germline loops: CDR1 LNHDA, CDR2 SQIVND (reference sequence). CDR3 length: 17 amino acids. V was trimmed by 0 bases and J by 0 bases, leaving 12 bases between them. DNA for the CDR3: TGTGCCAGTAGTATAGATCTAGGCGACAGTAGCAATCAGCCCCAGCATTTT. Amino acids: CASSIDLGDSSNQPQHF.